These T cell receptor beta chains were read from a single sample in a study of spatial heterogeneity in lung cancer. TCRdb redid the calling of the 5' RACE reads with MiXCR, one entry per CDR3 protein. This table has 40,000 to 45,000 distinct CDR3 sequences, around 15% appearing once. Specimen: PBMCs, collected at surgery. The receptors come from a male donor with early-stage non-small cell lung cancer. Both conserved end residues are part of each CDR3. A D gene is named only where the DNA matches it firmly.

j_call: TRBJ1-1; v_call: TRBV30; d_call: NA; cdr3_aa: CAWSSGQMNTEAFF
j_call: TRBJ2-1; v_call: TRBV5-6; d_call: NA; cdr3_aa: CASSPPSWRAYNEQFF
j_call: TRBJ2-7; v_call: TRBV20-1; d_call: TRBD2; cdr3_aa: CSAPRGGTSYEQYF
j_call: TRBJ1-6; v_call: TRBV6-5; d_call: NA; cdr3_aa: CASSGYNSPLHF
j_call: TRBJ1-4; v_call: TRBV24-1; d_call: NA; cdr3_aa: CATSLTGSSQEKLFF
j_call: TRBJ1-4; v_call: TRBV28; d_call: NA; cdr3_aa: CASSLPGGPSNEKLFF
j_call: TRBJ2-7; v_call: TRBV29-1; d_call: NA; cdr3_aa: CSVDSPLRGGYEQYF
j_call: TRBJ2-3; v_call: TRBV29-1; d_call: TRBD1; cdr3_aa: CSVKTIFGTGGADTQYF
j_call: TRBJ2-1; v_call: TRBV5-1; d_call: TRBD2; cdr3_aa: CASSRSSGAGNEQFF
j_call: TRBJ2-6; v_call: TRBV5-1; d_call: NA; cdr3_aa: CASAERKRSGANVLTF
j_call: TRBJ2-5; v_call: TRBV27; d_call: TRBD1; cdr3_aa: CASSLSRTGSKETQYF
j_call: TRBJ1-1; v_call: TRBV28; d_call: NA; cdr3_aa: CASRLQGVGEAFF
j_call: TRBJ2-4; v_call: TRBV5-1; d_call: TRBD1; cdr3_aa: CASTEDGQGWNIQYF
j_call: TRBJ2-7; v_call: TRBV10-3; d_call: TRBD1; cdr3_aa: CAISEGTGVYSYEQYF
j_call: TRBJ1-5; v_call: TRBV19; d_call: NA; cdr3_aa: CASSTARSYQPQHF
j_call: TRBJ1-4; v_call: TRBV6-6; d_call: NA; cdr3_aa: CASSTTEKLFF
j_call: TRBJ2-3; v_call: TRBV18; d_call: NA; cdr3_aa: CASSPEMGDTQYF
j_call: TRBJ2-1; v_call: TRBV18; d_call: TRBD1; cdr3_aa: CASSQTQGHGVNEQFF
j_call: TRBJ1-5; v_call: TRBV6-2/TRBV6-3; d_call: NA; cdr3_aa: CASSRPGRGNQPQHF
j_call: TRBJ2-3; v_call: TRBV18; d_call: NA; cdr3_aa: CASSLKDTQYF
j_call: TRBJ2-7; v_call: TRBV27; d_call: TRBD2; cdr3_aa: CASRGPSGSIYEQYF
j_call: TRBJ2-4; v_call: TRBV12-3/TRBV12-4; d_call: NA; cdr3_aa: CASSLGQGDIQYF
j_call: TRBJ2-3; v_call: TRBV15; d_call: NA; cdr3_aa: CATSRAGKRDTQYF
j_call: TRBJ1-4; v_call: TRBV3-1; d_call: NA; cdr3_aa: CASSQFLGELFF
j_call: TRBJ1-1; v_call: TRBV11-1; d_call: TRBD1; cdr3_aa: CASSSTGGFTEAFF
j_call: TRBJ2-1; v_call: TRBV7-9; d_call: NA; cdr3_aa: CASSLATPGDLYNEQFF
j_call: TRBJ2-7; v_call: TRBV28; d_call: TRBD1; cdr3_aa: CASVSLDREPYEQYF
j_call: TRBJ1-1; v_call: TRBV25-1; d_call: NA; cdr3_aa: CASSGVVGTEAFF
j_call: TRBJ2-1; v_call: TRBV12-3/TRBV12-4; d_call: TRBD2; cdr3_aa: CASSLGLAGAYNEQFF
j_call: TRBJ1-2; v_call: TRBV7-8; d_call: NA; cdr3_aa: CASSLATGQPEHYGYTF
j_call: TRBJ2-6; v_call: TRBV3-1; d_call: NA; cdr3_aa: CASSQAGGANVLTF
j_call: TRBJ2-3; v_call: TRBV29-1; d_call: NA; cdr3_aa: CSGTTGMQDTQYF
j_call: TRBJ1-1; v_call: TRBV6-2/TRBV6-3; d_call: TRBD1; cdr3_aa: CASSRNRQGAGAEAFF
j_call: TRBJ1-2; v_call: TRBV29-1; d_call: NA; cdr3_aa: CSVVESEGYTF
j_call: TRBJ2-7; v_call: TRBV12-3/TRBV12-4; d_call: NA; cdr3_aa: CASSLSGSHRGEQYF